This TCR beta chain was documented in a study of regulatory T cells in long-lasting Graves disease. Time point defined: newly diagnosed GD, antithyroid drugs for less than 3 months. RNA extracted from PBMCs served as the sequencing template. V was cut by 6 bases and J by 2 bases, with 14 bases left in between. Germline V gene data show CDR1 as MNHEY and CDR2 as SMNVEV (reference sequence). The CDR3 is 14 amino acids. For TCR beta, libraries came from iRepertoire HTBI primers and Arm-PCR of CDR3 regions. TCRdb redid the calling of the multiplex PCR reads with MiXCR, one entry per CDR3 protein. The sample consists of approximately 540,000 distinct CDR3 sequences, more than 10% of them appearing once. There are many counts of this clonotype. These data also featured in a second study, about T cells in Graves' hyperthyroidism and ophthalmopathy. That work adds: First-round RT-PCR with HTBI primers amplified the TCR CDR3 region.

The material sequenced was peripheral blood mononuclear cells (PBMCs), taken at new diagnosis, from a patient treated with antithyroid drugs. The chain employs TRBV27 and TRBJ2-7, with D possibly TRBD1 on 6 matching bases. This TCR derives from a young woman with Graves disease. This CDR3 reads CASSRKQGPYEQYF. For the CDR3, the DNA is TGTGCCAGCAGCCGAAAACAGGGTCCCTACGAGCAGTACTTC.